This T cell receptor beta chain appears in the sequencing data of a study of shared clonotypes between healthy human individuals. Study outcomes and limitations: Clonotypes shared by all four donors outscored non-shared clonotypes in generation probability.

As for this clone: Antigen specificity is unknown.

Under the authors' procedure: ImmunoSEQ output held junction-only sequences without quality scores, so filtering differed. The repertoire was sequenced with immunoSEQ multiplex PCR; TCRdb's copy has only in-frame clones and lacks some. The D gene and trimming were derived from the DNA, and the V and J assignments and clone size from that table. The table has about 610,000 clones, roughly 97% seen once. The CDR3 is made up of 17 amino acids. Germline CDR1 SEHNR, CDR2 FQNEAQ (reference sequence). V was shortened by 3 bases and J by 0 bases, with 18 bases between the two germline ends. Healthy and HIV-negative, the adult donors had no recent acute infections or vaccinations.

Sequencing was carried out using naive CD4+ T cells sorted from blood. The subset was: CD45RA+ positively selected. The V and J genes are TRBV7-9 and TRBJ2-7; D is possibly TRBD2 (7 bases). The receptor comes from a woman aged 25 to 39 in good health. CDR3 amino acids: CASSFGGPRDYSYEQYF. The CDR3 DNA follows: TGTGCCAGCAGCTTTGGGGGCCCCCGGGACTACTCCTACGAGCAGTACTTC.